This TCR beta chain derives from a study of CD8 T cells in ankylosing spondylitis. The germline CDR1 and CDR2 sequences are DFQATT and SNEGSKA (reference sequence). V lost 3 bases to trimming and J lost 1 base; unmatched junction nucleotides: 10. This CDR3 contains 16 residues. Of note for this clonotype: The antigen remains unidentified.

The TCR beta libraries were generated through quantitative 5'-RACE incorporating molecular barcodes. Via MiXCR, TCRdb re-called the 5' RACE reads, giving one row per CDR3 protein. The sample carries a few hundred thousand distinct CDR3 sequences, around 7.6% recorded once. Study outcomes and limitations: In ankylosing spondylitis patients, matched synovial fluid reportedly showed significant enrichment of disease-linked clones. The disease-linked clones had a CD8+ phenotype and low blood frequencies. Reports of some motif variants in reactive arthritis synovial fluid and blood predate this one. Blood from ankylosing spondylitis patients appeared to carry a characteristic eight-variant TCR beta motif.

The rearrangement uses TRBV20-1 and TRBJ2-7; 9 nucleotides match TRBD2. Sequences were obtained from blood, either unsorted or a sorted T cell fraction (not recorded which). This TCR came from a male donor with ankylosing spondylitis. This CDR3 is CSARPSLAGQSYEQYF. The DNA of the CDR3 is TGCAGTGCTAGGCCCTCACTAGCGGGCCAATCCTACGAGCAGTACTTC.